The clone carrying this TCR beta chain was found once. The record originates from a study of OX40 agonist ivuxolimab in advanced cancers. Overall study context: Patients took ivuxolimab, an agonistic anti-OX40 (CD134) antibody.

TCRdb's table, derived via immunoSEQ multiplex PCR, lists solely in-frame clones and lacks some. This table has about 70,000 clones, 88% appearing once. Trimming shortened V by 4 bases and J by 0 bases, and 9 bases separated the two germline ends. Germline V gene sequence: CDR1 SGHTA, CDR2 FQGNSA. The CDR3 length is 15 residues. This receptor was obtained from an adult with an advanced solid tumor such as melanoma, head and neck, liver or kidney cancer. The specimen was CD4+ or CD8+ T cells sorted from blood, collected in a trial of the OX40 agonist ivuxolimab. The chain is built from TRBV7-2 and TRBJ1-4, with a tentative D call TRBD1 (6 bases). The CDR3 is CASSSDSTTNEKLFF. The DNA of the CDR3 is TGTGCCAGCAGCTCGGACAGCACAACTAATGAAAAACTGTTTTTT.